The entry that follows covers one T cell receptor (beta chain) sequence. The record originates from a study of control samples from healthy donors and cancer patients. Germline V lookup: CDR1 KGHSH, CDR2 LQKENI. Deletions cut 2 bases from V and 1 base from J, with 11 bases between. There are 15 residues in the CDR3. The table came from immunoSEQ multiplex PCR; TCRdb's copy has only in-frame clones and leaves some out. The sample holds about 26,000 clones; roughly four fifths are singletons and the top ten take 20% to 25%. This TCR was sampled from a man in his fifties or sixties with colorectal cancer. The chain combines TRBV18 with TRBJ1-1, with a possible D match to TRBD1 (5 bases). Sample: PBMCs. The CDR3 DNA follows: TGTGCCAGCTCACCATTAGGGGATGAGAACACTGAAGCTTTCTTT. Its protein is CASSPLGDENTEAFF.